This is a list of T cell receptor beta chains from one sample in a study of shared clonotypes between healthy human individuals. Data came from immunoSEQ multiplex PCR; TCRdb stores just in-frame clones and leaves some out. The table has some 1 million clones, roughly 80% seen once; the top ten hold 1.4%. Sequenced material: memory CD4+ T cells sorted from blood. Receptors were obtained from a man aged 18 to 29 in good health. The CDR3 runs from the conserved cysteine through the conserved F or W. The D gene is left open where the match is weak. Not all rows give a size; the values are once, few, many and, for expanded clones, a class.

v_gene	len	abundance	d_gene	j_gene	CDR3nt	CDR3aa
TRBV5-8	16	once	TRBD1	TRBJ2-5	TGTGCCAGCAGCTTGGATGGGACAGGGAGGGGAGAGACCCAGTACTTC	CASSLDGTGRGETQYF
TRBV6-1	14	NA	NA	TRBJ2-1	TGTGCCAGCAGTACACTAGCCCGGTACGATGAGCAGTTCTTC	CASSTLARYDEQFF
TRBV23-1	14	once	NA	TRBJ2-1	TGCGCCATCCCCCCCCGGACAGCCTACAATGAGCAGTTCTTC	CAIPPRTAYNEQFF
TRBV7-2	14	NA	NA	TRBJ2-7	TGTGCCAGCAGCTTAGGGCGTGAGCTCTACGAGCAGTACTTC	CASSLGRELYEQYF
TRBV7-9	16	NA	NA	TRBJ1-3	TGTGCCAGCAGCTTAACGGGTAGGGACTCTGGAAACACCATATATTTT	CASSLTGRDSGNTIYF
TRBV7-2	12	NA	NA	TRBJ2-1	TGTGCGGGGGCCAGCTCCTACAATGAGCAGTTCTTC	CAGASSYNEQFF
TRBV7-2	16	NA	TRBD1	TRBJ2-7	TGTGCCAGCAGTTCGGACAGGGCCGTTTTGAGTCGCGAGCAGTACTTC	CASSSDRAVLSREQYF
TRBV28	15	NA	NA	TRBJ1-2	TGTGCCAGCAGTTCCAACCAGGGCAATTCTTATGGCTACACCTTC	CASSSNQGNSYGYTF
TRBV5-1	15	few	TRBD1	TRBJ1-1	TGCGCCAGCAGCCCTTACGACAGGGCGAACCTTGGAGCTTTCTTT	CASSPYDRANLGAFF
TRBV19	17	NA	NA	TRBJ2-2	TGTGCCAGTAGTATAGATCGTTATCCGGGGGCTGCCGGGGAGCTGTTTTTT	CASSIDRYPGAAGELFF
TRBV7-2	12	NA	NA	TRBJ1-2	TGTGCCAGCAGCTCCCGAAGAGGTGGCTACACCTTC	CASSSRRGGYTF
TRBV11-3	15	NA	TRBD2	TRBJ2-2	TGTGCCAGCAGCCGGACTAGCGGGGACACCGGGGAGCTGTTTTTT	CASSRTSGDTGELFF
TRBV9	15	NA	NA	TRBJ1-6	TGTGCCAGCAGCCCCGGTAGCTCCTATAATTCACCCCTCCACTTT	CASSPGSSYNSPLHF
TRBV5-4	12	NA	NA	TRBJ2-3	TGTGCCAGCAGCCAACACACAGATACGCAGTATTTT	CASSQHTDTQYF
TRBV2	13	NA	TRBD1	TRBJ2-5	TGTGCCACCCACAGGGGGCGGGGAGAGACCCAGTACTTC	CATHRGRGETQYF
TRBV9	16	NA	NA	TRBJ2-2	TGTGCCAGCAGCCCAACGGGGACACCGAACACCGGGGAGCTGTTTTTT	CASSPTGTPNTGELFF
TRBV7-6	13	NA	TRBD1	TRBJ1-1	TGTGCCAGCAGCTTAGGCCTGGACAGGGAAGCTTTCTTT	CASSLGLDREAFF
TRBV30	14	once	TRBD2	TRBJ2-7	TGTGCCTGGAGTGTTGTGACTAGCAGCCACGAGCAGTACTTC	CAWSVVTSSHEQYF
TRBV28	13	NA	NA	TRBJ2-1	TGTGCCAGCCTTAGGACGGAATACAATGAGCAGTTCTTC	CASLRTEYNEQFF
TRBV5-4	16	NA	NA	TRBJ2-1	TGTGCCAGCAGCTATACCCCCGGAGGACAACGCAATGAGCAGTTCTTC	CASSYTPGGQRNEQFF
TRBV4-3	16	NA	NA	TRBJ2-7	TGCGCCAGCAGCCAATCAACTACGAGTAAGGGTTACGAGCAGTACTTC	CASSQSTTSKGYEQYF
TRBV6-6	14	many	TRBD2	TRBJ2-1	TGTGCCACCGAAAGCGGGGAAATCTACAATGAGCAGTTCTTC	CATESGEIYNEQFF
TRBV6-4	13	NA	NA	TRBJ1-1	TGTGCCAGCAGTGTAAAGTCGAACACTGAAGCTTTCTTT	CASSVKSNTEAFF
TRBV7-8	16	many	NA	TRBJ1-3	TGTGCCAGCAGCCGATGGGGATCTAGCTCTGGAAACACCATATATTTT	CASSRWGSSSGNTIYF
TRBV5-1	14	NA	NA	TRBJ1-4	TGCGCCAGCAGCTTCGGGGGGACTAATGAAAAACTGTTTTTT	CASSFGGTNEKLFF
TRBV5-4	14	once	TRBD2	TRBJ2-5	TGTGCCAGCAGAACCCGGGGGGGGCCTGAGACCCAGTACTTC	CASRTRGGPETQYF
TRBV19	14	many	NA	TRBJ1-3	TGTGCCAGTAGCGAGGACAGCTCTGGAAACACCATATATTTT	CASSEDSSGNTIYF
TRBV28	17	NA	TRBD1	TRBJ1-3	TGTGCCAGCACGGAATTGACAGGGGGGCTCTCTGGAAACACCATATATTTT	CASTELTGGLSGNTIYF
TRBV5-1	15	NA	TRBD2	TRBJ2-1	TGCGCCAGCAGCCAAGCGGGGGCGGGTAGAGATGAGCAGTTCTTC	CASSQAGAGRDEQFF
TRBV29-1	13	NA	TRBD1	TRBJ1-2	TGCAGCGTTGTCGTTGGGACAGGCTATGGCTACACCTTC	CSVVVGTGYGYTF
TRBV7-8	13	NA	NA	TRBJ1-4	TGTGCCAGCAGCCCAGCGGGGCCGGAAAAACTGTTTTTT	CASSPAGPEKLFF
TRBV18	15	NA	TRBD1	TRBJ2-1	TGTGCCAGCTCCCCCGGGACAGGGTCCTTCAATGAGCAGTTCTTC	CASSPGTGSFNEQFF
TRBV7-9	11	NA	NA	TRBJ2-1	TGTGCCAGCAGCCCCGGGAATGAGCAGTTCTTC	CASSPGNEQFF
TRBV10-2	13	NA	TRBD1	TRBJ1-2	TGCGCCAGCAGTGAGTCAGGGGGCAGGGGCTACACCTTC	CASSESGGRGYTF
TRBV6-5	14	once	NA	TRBJ2-3	TGTGCCAGCAAGATTTCCCGTTCAGCAGATACGCAGTATTTT	CASKISRSADTQYF
TRBV29-1	13	NA	NA	TRBJ2-7	TGCAGCGTAACCTTAGGGGACCCCTACGAGCAGTACTTC	CSVTLGDPYEQYF
TRBV7-8	13	NA	TRBD1	TRBJ1-5	TGTGCCAGCAGCACAGGGGGCAATCAGCCCCAGCATTTT	CASSTGGNQPQHF
TRBV7-9	16	few	TRBD1	TRBJ1-6	TGCGCCAGCAGCCAAGTACAGGGGGCGGAGGTGTCACCCCTCCACTTT	CASSQVQGAEVSPLHF
TRBV5-4	18	NA	TRBD2	TRBJ2-3	TGTGCCAGCAGCCCGGGGACTAGCGGGGGCCCCCAACGGGGTACGCAGTATTTT	CASSPGTSGGPQRGTQYF
TRBV10-1	15	NA	TRBD2	TRBJ2-1	TGCGCCAGCAACGGGGGACTAGCGGAAAACAATGAGCAGTTCTTC	CASNGGLAENNEQFF
TRBV6-1	18	NA	TRBD1	TRBJ2-2	TGTGCCAGCAGTGGATATGGACAGGAGACCGCGAACACCGGGGAGCTGTTTTTT	CASSGYGQETANTGELFF